This TCR beta chain comes out of a study of T cell responses to AZD1222 COVID-19 vaccine. Whole-study context: Combined were second doses at about 4 or about 12 weeks.

Study results and caveats: Elevations in Spike-specific TCR breadth and depth followed administration of two AZD1222 doses.

Sequencing used immunoSEQ multiplex PCR; TCRdb keeps in-frame clones, though not all of them. The table lists around 50,000 clones, roughly 80% of them singletons. Trimming shortened V by 1 base and J by 5 bases, and 9 bases separated the two germline ends. The CDR3 length is 15 residues. Germline-derived CDR1 and CDR2 are LGHNA and YNFKEQ. Concerning this clone itself: Its antigen remains unknown.

The specimen comprised peripheral blood, sampled on day 0 of AZD1222 vaccination. This sequence originates from an adult in good health. The chain employs TRBV4-2 and TRBJ1-6; D is undetermined. CDR3 protein: CASSQVGFDNSPLHF. DNA of the CDR3: TGTGCCAGCAGCCAAGTTGGGTTCGATAATTCACCCCTCCACTTT.